Given below is one T cell receptor (beta chain) in context. V dropped 2 bases and J dropped 5; count of bases not matched to a gene: 4. There are 14 residues in the CDR3. CDR1 MGHDK and CDR2 SYGVNS come from the germline V gene. Sequencing used immunoSEQ multiplex PCR; TCRdb keeps in-frame clones, though not all of them. The sample contains about 94,000 clones, 90% to 96% of which appear only once. The data were obtained in a study of technical replicates of blood from several donors. The sequence was obtained from a human donor in good health. The V call is TRBV25-1, the J call TRBJ2-5, with 8 bases fitting TRBD1. The source material was T cells isolated from PBMCs. CDR3 nucleotide sequence: TGTGCCAGCAGTGAAGGGCGACAGGGGGAGACCCAGTACTTC. Translated: CASSEGRQGETQYF. The whole variable domain, filled in from reference TRBV25-1 and TRBJ2-5, reads EADIYQTPRYLVIGTGKKITLECSQTMGHDKMYWYQQDPGMELHLIHYSYGVNSTEKGDLSSESTVSRIRTEHFPLTLESARPSHTSQYLCASSEGRQGETQYFGPGTRLLVL.